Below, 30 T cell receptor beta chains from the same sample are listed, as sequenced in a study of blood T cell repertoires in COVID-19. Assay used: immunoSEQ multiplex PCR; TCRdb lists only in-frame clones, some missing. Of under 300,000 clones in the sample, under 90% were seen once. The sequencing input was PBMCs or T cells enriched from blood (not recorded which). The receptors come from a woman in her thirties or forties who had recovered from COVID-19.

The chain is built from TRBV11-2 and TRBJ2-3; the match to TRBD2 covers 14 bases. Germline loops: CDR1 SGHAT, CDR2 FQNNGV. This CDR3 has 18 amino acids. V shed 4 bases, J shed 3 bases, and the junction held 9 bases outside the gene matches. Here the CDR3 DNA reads TGTGCCAGCAGCTCCAGGACTAGCGGGAGGTTAACAACAGATACGCAGTATTTT. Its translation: CASSSRTSGRLTTDTQYF. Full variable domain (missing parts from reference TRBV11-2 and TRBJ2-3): EAGVAQSPRYKIIEKRQSVAFWCNPISGHATLYWYQQILGQGPKLLIQFQNNGVVDDSQLPKDRFSAERLKGVDSTLKIQPAKLEDSAVYLCASSSRTSGRLTTDTQYFGPGTRLTVL.

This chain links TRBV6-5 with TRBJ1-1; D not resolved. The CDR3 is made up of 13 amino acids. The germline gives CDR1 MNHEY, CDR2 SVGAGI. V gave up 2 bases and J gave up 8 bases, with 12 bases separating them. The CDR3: CASSYSLRVEAFF. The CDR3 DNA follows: TGTGCCAGCAGTTACAGCCTTCGGGTCGAAGCTTTCTTT.

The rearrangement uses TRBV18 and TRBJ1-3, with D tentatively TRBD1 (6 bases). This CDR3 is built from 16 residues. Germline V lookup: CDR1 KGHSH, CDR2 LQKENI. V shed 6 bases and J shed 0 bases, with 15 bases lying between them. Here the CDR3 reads CASSRKTGFSGNTIYF. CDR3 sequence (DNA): TGTGCCAGCTCGCGAAAAACAGGGTTCTCTGGAAACACCATATATTTT.

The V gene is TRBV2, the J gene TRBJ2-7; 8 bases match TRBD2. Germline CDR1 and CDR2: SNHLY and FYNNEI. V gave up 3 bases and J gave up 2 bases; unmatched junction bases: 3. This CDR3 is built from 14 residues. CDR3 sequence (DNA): TGTGCCAGCAGTGATAGCGGGATCCCCTACGAGCAGTACTTC. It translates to CASSDSGIPYEQYF. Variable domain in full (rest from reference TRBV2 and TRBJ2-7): EPEVTQTPSHQVTQMGQEVILRCVPISNHLYFYWYRQILGQKVEFLVSFYNNEISEKSEIFDDQFSVERPDGSNFTLKIRSTKLEDSAMYFCASSDSGIPYEQYFGPGTRLTVT.

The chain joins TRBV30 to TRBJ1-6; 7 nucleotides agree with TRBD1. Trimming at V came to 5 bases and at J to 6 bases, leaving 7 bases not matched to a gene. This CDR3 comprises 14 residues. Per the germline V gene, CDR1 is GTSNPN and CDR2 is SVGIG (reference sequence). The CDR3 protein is CAWGPGQTNSPLHF. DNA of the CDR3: TGTGCCTGGGGACCGGGACAGACTAATTCACCCCTCCACTTT.

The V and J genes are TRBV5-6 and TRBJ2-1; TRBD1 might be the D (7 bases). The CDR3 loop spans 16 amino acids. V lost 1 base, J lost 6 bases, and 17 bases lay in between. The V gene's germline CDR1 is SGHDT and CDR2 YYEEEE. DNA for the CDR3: TGTGCCAGCAGCTTGATTGCGGGACAGATTTCCAATGAGCAGTTCTTC. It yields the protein CASSLIAGQISNEQFF. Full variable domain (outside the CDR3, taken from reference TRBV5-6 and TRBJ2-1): DAGVTQSPTHLIKTRGQQVTLRCSPKSGHDTVSWYQQALGQGPQFIFQYYEEEERQRGNFPDRFSGHQFPNYSSELNVNALLLGDSALYLCASSLIAGQISNEQFFGPGTRLTVL.

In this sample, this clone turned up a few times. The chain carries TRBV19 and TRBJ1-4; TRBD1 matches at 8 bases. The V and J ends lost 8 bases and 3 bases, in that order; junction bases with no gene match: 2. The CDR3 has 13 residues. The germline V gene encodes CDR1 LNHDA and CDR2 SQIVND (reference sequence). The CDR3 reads CASQGAPNEKLFF. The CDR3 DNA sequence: TGTGCCAGTCAGGGGGCACCTAATGAAAAACTGTTTTTT.

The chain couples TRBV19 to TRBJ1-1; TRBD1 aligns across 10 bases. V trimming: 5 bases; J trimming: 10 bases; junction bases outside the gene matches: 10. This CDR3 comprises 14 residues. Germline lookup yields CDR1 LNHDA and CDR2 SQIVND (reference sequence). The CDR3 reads CASSPDRGRGGAFF. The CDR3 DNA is TGTGCCAGTAGTCCCGACAGGGGGCGAGGGGGAGCTTTCTTT.

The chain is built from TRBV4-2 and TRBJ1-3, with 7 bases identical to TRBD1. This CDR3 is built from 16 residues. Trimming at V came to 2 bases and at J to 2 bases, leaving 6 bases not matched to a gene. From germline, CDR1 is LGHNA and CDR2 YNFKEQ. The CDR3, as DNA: TGTGCCAGCAGCCAACGGGAGACAGGGACTGGAAACACCATATATTTT. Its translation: CASSQRETGTGNTIYF.

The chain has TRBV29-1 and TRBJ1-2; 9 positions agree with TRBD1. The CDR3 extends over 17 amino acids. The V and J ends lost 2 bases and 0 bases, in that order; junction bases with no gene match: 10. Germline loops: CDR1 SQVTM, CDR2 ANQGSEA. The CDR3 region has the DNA TGCAGCGTTGAAAGCGGCACAGGGGGCAGTACTAACTATGGCTACACCTTC. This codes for CSVESGTGGSTNYGYTF.

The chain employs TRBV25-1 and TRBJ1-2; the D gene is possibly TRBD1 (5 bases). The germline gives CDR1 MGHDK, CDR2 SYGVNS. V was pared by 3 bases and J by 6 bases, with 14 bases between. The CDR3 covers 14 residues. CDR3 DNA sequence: TGTGCCAGCAGTGATGTCACCAGGGTCGATGGCTACACCTTC. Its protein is CASSDVTRVDGYTF.

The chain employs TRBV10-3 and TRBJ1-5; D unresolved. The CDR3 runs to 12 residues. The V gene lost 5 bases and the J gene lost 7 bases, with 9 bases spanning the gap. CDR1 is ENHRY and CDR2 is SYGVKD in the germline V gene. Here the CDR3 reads CAISSSRQPQHF. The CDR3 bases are TGTGCCATCAGTAGTTCGCGGCAGCCCCAGCATTTT.

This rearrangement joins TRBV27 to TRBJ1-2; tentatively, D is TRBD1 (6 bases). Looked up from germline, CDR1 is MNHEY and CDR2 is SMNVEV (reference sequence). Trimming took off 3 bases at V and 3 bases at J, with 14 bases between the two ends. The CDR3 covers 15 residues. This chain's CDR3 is CASSLSYRDDYGYTF. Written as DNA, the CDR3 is TGTGCCAGCAGTTTGTCTTACAGGGATGACTATGGCTACACCTTC.

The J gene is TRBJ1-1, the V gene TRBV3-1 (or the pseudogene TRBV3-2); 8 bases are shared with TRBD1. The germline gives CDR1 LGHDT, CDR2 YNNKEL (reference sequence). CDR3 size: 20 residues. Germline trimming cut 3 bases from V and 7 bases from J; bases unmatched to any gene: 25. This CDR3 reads CASSQHGQGARGLGGGEAFF. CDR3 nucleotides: TGTGCCAGCAGCCAGCATGGGCAGGGGGCGCGGGGGCTCGGTGGTGGTGAAGCTTTCTTT.

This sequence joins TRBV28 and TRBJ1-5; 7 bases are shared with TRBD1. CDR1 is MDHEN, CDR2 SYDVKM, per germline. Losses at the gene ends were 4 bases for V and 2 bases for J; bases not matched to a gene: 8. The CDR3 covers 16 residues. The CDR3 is CASSSSTGKGNQPQHF. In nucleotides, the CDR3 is TGTGCCAGCAGTTCCTCGACAGGGAAGGGCAATCAGCCCCAGCATTTT.

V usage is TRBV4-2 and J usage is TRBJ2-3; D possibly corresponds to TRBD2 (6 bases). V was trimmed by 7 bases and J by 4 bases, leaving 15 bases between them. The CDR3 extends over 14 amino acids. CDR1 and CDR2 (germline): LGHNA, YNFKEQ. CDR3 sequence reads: CASTPPGEADTQYF. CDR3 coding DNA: TGTGCCAGCACCCCTCCGGGAGAGGCAGATACGCAGTATTTT.

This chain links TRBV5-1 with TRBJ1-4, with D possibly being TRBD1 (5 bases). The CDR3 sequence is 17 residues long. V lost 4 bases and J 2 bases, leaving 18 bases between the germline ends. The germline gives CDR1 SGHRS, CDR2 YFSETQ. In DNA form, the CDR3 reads TGCGCCAGCAGCCGTTCGGTGGGGCGACTCACTAATGAAAAACTGTTTTTT. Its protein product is CASSRSVGRLTNEKLFF.

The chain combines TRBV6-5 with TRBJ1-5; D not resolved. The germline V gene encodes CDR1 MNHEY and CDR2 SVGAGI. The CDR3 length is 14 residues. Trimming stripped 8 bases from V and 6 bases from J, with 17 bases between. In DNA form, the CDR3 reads TGTGCCAGCTCTTCCGGGAGGGTTTCTCAGCCCCAGCATTTT. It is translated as CASSSGRVSQPQHF.

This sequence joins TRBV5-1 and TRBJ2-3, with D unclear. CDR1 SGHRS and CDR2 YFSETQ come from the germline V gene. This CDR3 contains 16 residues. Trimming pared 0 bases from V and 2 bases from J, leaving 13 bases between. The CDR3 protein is CASSLVTVPYTDTQYF. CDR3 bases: TGCGCCAGCAGCTTGGTAACGGTCCCCTACACAGATACGCAGTATTTT.

The CDR3: CASSPQILNTGELFF. The CDR3 bases are TGTGCCAGCAGCCCACAAATCCTGAACACCGGGGAGCTGTTTTTT. The chain couples TRBV7-9 to TRBJ2-2; D gene unclear. V dropped 5 bases and J dropped 1 base, with 11 bases sitting between them. CDR3 length equals 15 residues. CDR1 is SEHNR and CDR2 is FQNEAQ in the germline V gene (reference sequence). The full variable domain, with the rest looked up from reference TRBV7-9 and TRBJ2-2, is DTGVSQNPRHKITKRGQNVTFRCDPISEHNRLYWYRQTLGQGPEFLTYFQNEAQLEKSRLLSDRFSAERPKGSFSTLEIQRTEQGDSAMYLCASSPQILNTGELFFGEGSRLTVL.

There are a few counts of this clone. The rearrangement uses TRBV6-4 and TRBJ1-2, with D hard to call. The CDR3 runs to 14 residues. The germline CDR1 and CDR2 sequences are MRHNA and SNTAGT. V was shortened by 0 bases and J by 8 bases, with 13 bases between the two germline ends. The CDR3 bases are TGTGCCAGCAGTGACTCTAGAGGGCTGAAGGGCTACACCTTC. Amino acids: CASSDSRGLKGYTF.

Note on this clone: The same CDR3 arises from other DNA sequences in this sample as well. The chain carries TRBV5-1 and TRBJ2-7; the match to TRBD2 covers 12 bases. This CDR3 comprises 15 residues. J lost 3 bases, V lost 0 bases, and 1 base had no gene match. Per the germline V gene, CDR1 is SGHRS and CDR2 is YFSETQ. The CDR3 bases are TGCGCCAGCAGCTTGGGACTAGCGGGGGACTACGAGCAGTACTTC. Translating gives CASSLGLAGDYEQYF.

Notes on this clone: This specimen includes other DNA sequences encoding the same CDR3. The CDR3 loop reads CASSLAGGETQYF. The CDR3 DNA follows: TGCGCCAGCAGCTTGGCCGGAGGGGAGACCCAGTACTTC. The J gene is TRBJ2-5, the V gene TRBV5-1, with a weak D call TRBD2 (6 bases). CDR3 length: 13 residues. Germline CDR1 is SGHRS and CDR2 is YFSETQ. The ends were cut back, 0 bases at V and 5 bases at J, with 8 bases in the middle. The full variable domain, its missing parts supplied by reference TRBV5-1 and TRBJ2-5, is KAGVTQTPRYLIKTRGQQVTLSCSPISGHRSVSWYQQTPGQGLQFLFEYFSETQRNKGNFPGRFSGRQFSNSRSEMNVSTLELGDSALYLCASSLAGGETQYFGPGTRLLVL.

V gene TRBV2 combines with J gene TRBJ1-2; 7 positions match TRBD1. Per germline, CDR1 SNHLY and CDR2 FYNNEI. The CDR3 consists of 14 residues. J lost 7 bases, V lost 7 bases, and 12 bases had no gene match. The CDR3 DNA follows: TGTGCCAGCAAATCTTCAGGGGGTCGAGGTGGCTACACCTTC. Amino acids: CASKSSGGRGGYTF.

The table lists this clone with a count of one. The CDR3 loop reads CASSRSGRKDGELFF. Here the CDR3 DNA reads TGTGCCAGCAGTCGGAGCGGGAGAAAAGACGGGGAGCTGTTTTTT. The chain has TRBV2 and TRBJ2-2, with TRBD2 identical over 8 bases. Germline V lookup: CDR1 SNHLY, CDR2 FYNNEI. V shed 5 bases and J 7 bases; nucleotides not matched to a gene: 9. The CDR3 has 15 residues.

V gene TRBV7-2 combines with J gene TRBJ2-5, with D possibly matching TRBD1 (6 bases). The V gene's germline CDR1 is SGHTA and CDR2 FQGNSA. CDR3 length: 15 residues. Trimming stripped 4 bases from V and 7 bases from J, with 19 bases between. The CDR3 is CASSSRDTLGVTQYF. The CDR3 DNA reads TGTGCCAGCAGCTCCCGGGACACCCTGGGAGTGACCCAGTACTTC.

CDR3 DNA sequence: TGTGCCAGCAGCTCCCACAGCGGGAGGACAGATACGCAGTATTTT. Protein sequence: CASSSHSGRTDTQYF. V gene TRBV7-9 combines with J gene TRBJ2-3; 9 nucleotides match TRBD2. The CDR3 totals 15 residues. Germline values: CDR1 SEHNR, CDR2 FQNEAQ (reference sequence). The trim removed 4 bases at V and 3 bases at J, leaving 5 bases unmatched.

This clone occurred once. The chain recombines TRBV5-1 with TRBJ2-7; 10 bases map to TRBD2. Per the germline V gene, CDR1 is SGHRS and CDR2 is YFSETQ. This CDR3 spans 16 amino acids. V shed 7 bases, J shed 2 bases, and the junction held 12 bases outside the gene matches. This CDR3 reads CASGPLAGVLTYEQYF. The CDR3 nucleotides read TGCGCCAGCGGGCCCCTAGCGGGGGTTCTTACCTACGAGCAGTACTTC.

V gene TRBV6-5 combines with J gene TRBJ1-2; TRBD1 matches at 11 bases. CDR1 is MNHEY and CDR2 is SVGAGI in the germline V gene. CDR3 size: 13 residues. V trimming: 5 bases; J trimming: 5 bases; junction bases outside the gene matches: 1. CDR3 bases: TGTGCCAGCAGTCGGGACAGGGGGTATGGCTACACCTTC. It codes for CASSRDRGYGYTF.

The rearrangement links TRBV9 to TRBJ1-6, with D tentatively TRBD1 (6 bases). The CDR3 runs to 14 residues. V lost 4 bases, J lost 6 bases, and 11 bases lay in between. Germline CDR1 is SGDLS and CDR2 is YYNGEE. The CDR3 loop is CASSSRTVNSPLHF. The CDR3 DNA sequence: TGTGCCAGCAGCTCCCGGACAGTTAATTCACCCCTCCACTTT.